These 8 T cell receptor beta chains originate from one sample sequenced in a study of STAT5B mutations in CD4+ large granular lymphocyte leukemia (dated by TCRdb to 2021 to 2024). Library prep was done by the immunoSEQ multiplex PCR assay. The table was pulled from immuneACCESS by TCRdb, which kept in-frame rearrangements only. Such tables lose some clones; where checked, under half of the loss comes from unresolved V genes, and the rest has no known cause. In all, the sample holds tens of thousands of clones, and around 81% of those were seen once. Approximately 4% of the sample is taken by the ten largest. The sequencing sample was made of CD4+ T cells from blood buffy coats. The receptors were sampled from a human donor in good health.

The rearrangement links TRBV6-6 to TRBJ2-3, with 8 positions matching TRBD1. The CDR3 is made up of 14 amino acids. CDR1 and CDR2 from the germline V gene are MNHNY and SVGAGI (reference sequence). J was trimmed by 0 bases and V by 5 bases; bases with no gene match: 1. The CDR3: CASSGDRSTDTQYF. The CDR3, as DNA: TGTGCCAGCAGTGGGGACAGGAGCACAGATACGCAGTATTTT.

This sequence joins TRBV18 and TRBJ1-2; 10 nucleotides agree with TRBD1. The germline V gene has CDR1 KGHSH and CDR2 LQKENI. The CDR3 extends over 14 amino acids. V was clipped by 4 bases and J by 4 bases; unmatched bases: 3. The CDR3 region is CASSQRDRGYGYTF. The CDR3 DNA sequence: TGTGCCAGCTCACAAAGGGACAGGGGCTATGGCTACACCTTC.

The chain uses TRBV7-9 and TRBJ2-5; D is ambiguous. The CDR3 sequence is 14 residues long. Trimming stripped 1 base from V and 3 bases from J, with 9 bases between. The germline gives CDR1 SEHNR, CDR2 FQNEAQ (reference sequence). The CDR3 is CASSLGVEEETQYF. The CDR3 coding sequence is TGTGCCAGCAGCTTAGGCGTTGAGGAAGAGACCCAGTACTTC.

The chain is built from TRBV7-2 and TRBJ1-3, with D uncertain. The ends were cut back, 1 base at V and 2 bases at J, with 9 bases in the middle. Germline V gene data show CDR1 as SGHTA and CDR2 as FQGNSA. This CDR3 has 15 residues. The CDR3 coding sequence is TGTGCCAGCAGCTTAGGAGGGCCGGCTGGAAACACCATATATTTT. Amino acids: CASSLGGPAGNTIYF.

V and J are TRBV19 and TRBJ1-5; 8 nucleotides line up with TRBD1. Germline CDR1 and CDR2: LNHDA and SQIVND (reference sequence). CDR3 length equals 15 residues. V lost 5 bases to trimming and J lost 4 bases; unmatched junction nucleotides: 7. CDR3 sequence: CASSRGGQVNQPQHF. The CDR3 DNA follows: TGTGCCAGTAGTCGGGGGGGACAGGTAAATCAGCCCCAGCATTTT.

The chain joins TRBV10-3 to TRBJ2-1; TRBD2 might be the D (5 bases). V was clipped by 5 bases and J by 8 bases, with 16 bases between them. Germline values: CDR1 ENHRY, CDR2 SYGVKD. CDR3 length equals 14 residues. For the CDR3, the DNA is TGTGCCATCAGTAAGGGTAGCGTGATCTATGAGCAGTTCTTC. This encodes CAISKGSVIYEQFF.

The rearrangement joins TRBV7-2 to TRBJ2-5; possible D gene TRBD1, 5 bases. Germline CDR1 and CDR2: SGHTA and FQGNSA. The CDR3 totals 14 residues. V lost 2 bases and J lost 2, with 9 bases in between. The CDR3 DNA sequence: TGTGCCAGCAGCTTATGGACAAGTCAAGAGACCCAGTACTTC. This encodes CASSLWTSQETQYF.

The V call is TRBV9, the J call TRBJ2-2; 8 bases agree with TRBD2. The germline CDR1 and CDR2 sequences are SGDLS and YYNGEE. Trimming at V came to 0 bases and at J to 2 bases, leaving 6 bases not matched to a gene. CDR3 length: 17 residues. CDR3 region: CASSVGLAGTNTGELFF. The CDR3 DNA is TGTGCCAGCAGCGTAGGGCTAGCGGGTACCAACACCGGGGAGCTGTTTTTT.